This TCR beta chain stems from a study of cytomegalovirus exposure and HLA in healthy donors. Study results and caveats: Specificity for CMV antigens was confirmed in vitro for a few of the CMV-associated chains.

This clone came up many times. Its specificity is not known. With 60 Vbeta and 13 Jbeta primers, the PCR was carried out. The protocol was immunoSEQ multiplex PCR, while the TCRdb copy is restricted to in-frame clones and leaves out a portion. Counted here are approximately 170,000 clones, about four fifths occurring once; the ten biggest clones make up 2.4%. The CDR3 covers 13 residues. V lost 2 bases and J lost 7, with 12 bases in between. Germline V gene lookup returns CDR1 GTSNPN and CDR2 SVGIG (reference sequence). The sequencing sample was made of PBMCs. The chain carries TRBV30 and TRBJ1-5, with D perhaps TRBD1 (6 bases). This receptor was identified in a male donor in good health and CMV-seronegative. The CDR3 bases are TGTGCCTGGAGTACGAACAGGGACCAGCCCCAGCATTTT. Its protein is CAWSTNRDQPQHF.